The 4 T cell receptor beta chains below come from one sample, sequenced in a study of beta chain features in type 1 diabetes. Reverse transcribing all isolated RNA meant expressed TCRB transcripts were sequenced. Clones were read by immunoSEQ multiplex PCR, and TCRdb kept only the in-frame ones, dropping some. The sample records 300,000 to 450,000 clones, about 19% being singletons. The sample consisted of naive CD4+ T cells from blood. Receptors were obtained from a woman under 30 in good health.

This clone was detected only a few times. The V call is TRBV28, the J call TRBJ2-5, with D maybe TRBD2 (5 bases). CDR3 length: 15 residues. Per germline, CDR1 MDHEN and CDR2 SYDVKM. Trimming cost V 6 bases and J 4 bases, with 18 bases left between them. The CDR3 bases are TGTGCCAGCAGATCCCTACTCGGGATCGGAGAGACCCAGTACTTC. Encoded protein: CASRSLLGIGETQYF. Together with reference TRBV28 and TRBJ2-5, the CDR3 gives the full variable domain: DVKVTQSSRYLVKRTGEKVFLECVQDMDHENMFWYRQDPGLGLRLIYFSYDVKMKEKGDIPEGYSVSREKKERFSLILESASTNQTSMYLCASRSLLGIGETQYFGPGTRLLVL.

The genes are TRBV7-9 and TRBJ1-2, with a weak D call TRBD1 (5 bases). Deletions cut 0 bases from V and 7 bases from J, with 15 bases between. The CDR3 is 15 residues long. Germline V CDR1 and CDR2: SEHNR, FQNEAQ (reference sequence). This CDR3 is CASSLALGRESGYTF. CDR3 DNA sequence: TGTGCCAGCAGCTTAGCCCTGGGCAGGGAAAGTGGCTACACCTTC.

V usage is TRBV11-2 and J usage is TRBJ1-6; D is undetermined. This CDR3 spans 14 amino acids. V was shortened by 6 bases and J by 5 bases, with 11 bases between the two germline ends. CDR1 SGHAT and CDR2 FQNNGV come from the germline V gene. CDR3 DNA: TGTGCCAGCAGTCGGGGAACAGATAATTCACCCCTCCACTTT. It translates to CASSRGTDNSPLHF.

The CDR3 is CASSLGLANLGTSTDTQYF. CDR3 sequence (DNA): TGTGCCAGCAGCCTGGGACTAGCCAACCTTGGAACTAGCACAGATACGCAGTATTTT. The rearrangement joins TRBV7-8 to TRBJ2-3; 9 bases align to TRBD2. The germline V gene encodes CDR1 SGHVS and CDR2 FQNEAQ. The junction had 15 bases not matched to a gene; V was cut back by 5 bases and J by 0 bases. The CDR3 is 19 amino acids.